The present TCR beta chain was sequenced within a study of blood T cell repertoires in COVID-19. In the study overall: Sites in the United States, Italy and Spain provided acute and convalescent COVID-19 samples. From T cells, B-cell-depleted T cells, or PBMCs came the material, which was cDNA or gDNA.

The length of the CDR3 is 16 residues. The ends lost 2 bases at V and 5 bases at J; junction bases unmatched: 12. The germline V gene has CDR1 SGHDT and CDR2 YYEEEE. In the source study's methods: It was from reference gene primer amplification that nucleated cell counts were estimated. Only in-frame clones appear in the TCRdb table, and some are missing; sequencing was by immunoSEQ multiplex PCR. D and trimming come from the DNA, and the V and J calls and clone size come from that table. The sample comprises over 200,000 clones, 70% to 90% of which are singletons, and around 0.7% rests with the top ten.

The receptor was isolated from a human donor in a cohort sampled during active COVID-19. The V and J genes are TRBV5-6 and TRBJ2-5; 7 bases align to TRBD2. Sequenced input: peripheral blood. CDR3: CASSLPGGSMGETQYF. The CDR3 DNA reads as TGTGCCAGCAGCTTACCGGGCGGGAGCATGGGGGAGACCCAGTACTTC.